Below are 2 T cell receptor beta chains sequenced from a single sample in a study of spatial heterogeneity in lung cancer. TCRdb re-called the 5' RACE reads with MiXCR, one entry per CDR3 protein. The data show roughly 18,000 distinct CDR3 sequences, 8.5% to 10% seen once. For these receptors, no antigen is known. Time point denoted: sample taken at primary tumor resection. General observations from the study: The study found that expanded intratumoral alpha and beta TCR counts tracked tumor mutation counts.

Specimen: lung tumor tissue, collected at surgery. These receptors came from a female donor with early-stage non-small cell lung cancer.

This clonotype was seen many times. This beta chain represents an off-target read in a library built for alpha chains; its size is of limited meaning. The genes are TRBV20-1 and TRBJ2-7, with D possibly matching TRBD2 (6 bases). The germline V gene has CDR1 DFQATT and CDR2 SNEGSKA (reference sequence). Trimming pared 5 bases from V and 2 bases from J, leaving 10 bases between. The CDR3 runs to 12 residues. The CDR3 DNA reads TGCAGTGCTCCCGGGGGTACCTACGAGCAGTACTTC. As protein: CSAPGGTYEQYF.

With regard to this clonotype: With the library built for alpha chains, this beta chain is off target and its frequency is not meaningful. The CDR3 DNA is TGCAGTGCTCCATTAGCGGGGAGCTCCTACGAGCAGTACTTC. Translated: CSAPLAGSSYEQYF. J is TRBJ2-7 and V is TRBV20-1; TRBD2 matches at 8 bases. Germline V CDR1 and CDR2: DFQATT, SNEGSKA (reference sequence). The CDR3 has 14 residues. V dropped 5 bases and J dropped 0; count of bases not matched to a gene: 6.